A selection of T cell receptor beta chains follows, all from one sample in a study of blood T cell repertoires in COVID-19. Measured with immunoSEQ multiplex PCR; TCRdb has only the in-frame clones, and not every one. Of about 130,000 clones listed, 85% are singletons. Source material: peripheral blood. The receptors shown here come from a woman older than 75 with acute or convalescent COVID-19. The CDR3 runs from the conserved cysteine through the conserved F or W. D genes are given only for firm matches. The listing skips clone size in some rows; elsewhere it reads once, few, many or a size class.

v_gene	j_gene	abundance	d_gene	CDR3nt	CDR3aa
TRBV21-1	TRBJ2-7	.	.	TGTGCCAGCAGCAAAGCCAAGGGGGTAAACCCCTACGAGCAGTACTTC	CASSKAKGVNPYEQYF
TRBV7-9	TRBJ2-1	.	TRBD1	TGTGCCAGCAGTCAAGTCCCGGGACAGGGCCGGGAGCAGTTCTTC	CASSQVPGQGREQFF
TRBV28	TRBJ1-1	.	.	TGTGCCAGCAGTCAGGAGGACAGAAACACTGAAGCTTTCTTT	CASSQEDRNTEAFF
TRBV5-1	TRBJ1-4	.	.	TGCGCCAGCAGCACTCAGGGACACAAGAATGAAAAACTGTTTTTT	CASSTQGHKNEKLFF
TRBV28	TRBJ2-5	.	.	TGTGCCAGCAGCCCTGTACGCAGGGGGGAAGAGACCCAGTACTTC	CASSPVRRGEETQYF
TRBV9	TRBJ1-2	.	TRBD1	TGTGCCAGCAGTCGAGGACAGGGGGCTAACTATGGCTACACCTTC	CASSRGQGANYGYTF
TRBV28	TRBJ2-3	.	.	TGTGCCAGCAGTTTATCAAACACAGATACGCAGTATTTT	CASSLSNTDTQYF
TRBV6-5	TRBJ1-1	.	.	TGTGCCAGCAGTTACAGGGGAGGGACTGAAGCTTTCTTT	CASSYRGGTEAFF
TRBV18	TRBJ1-2	.	.	TGTGCCAGCTCACCAAAGCAGGGATCCTATGGCTACACCTTC	CASSPKQGSYGYTF
TRBV12-3/TRBV12-4	TRBJ1-5	once	TRBD1	TGTGCCAGCAGTCCAGGGGGCGGACAGCCCCAGCATTTT	CASSPGGGQPQHF
TRBV10-2	TRBJ1-1	.	.	TGCGTCAGCAGTGATCATAATACAGAAGCTTTCTTT	CVSSDHNTEAFF
TRBV2	TRBJ2-2	.	TRBD1	TGTGCCACGGGACAGCAGAACACCGGGGAGCTGTTTTTT	CATGQQNTGELFF
TRBV9	TRBJ2-6	.	.	TGTGCCAGCAGCGTAAGCCAATCTGGGGCCAACGTCCTGACTTTC	CASSVSQSGANVLTF
TRBV29-1	TRBJ1-4	.	TRBD1	TGCAGCGTTGAGACAGGGGTTAATGAAAAACTGTTTTTT	CSVETGVNEKLFF
TRBV5-4	TRBJ2-3	.	TRBD1	TGTGCCAGCAGTCAAGACAGGGTTCGGACAGATACGCAGTATTTT	CASSQDRVRTDTQYF
TRBV4-3	TRBJ1-2	.	.	TGCGCCAGCAGCCGAGGGTTGTCTATCACACCATCTAATGGCTACACCTTC	CASSRGLSITPSNGYTF
TRBV7-3	TRBJ1-1	.	.	TGTGCCAGCAGCTTAACCCCGGGGGGGCTGAACACTGAAGCTTTCTTT	CASSLTPGGLNTEAFF
TRBV4-2	TRBJ2-3	.	TRBD2	TGTGCCAGCAGCCAAGCTATGCTAGCGGGAGATACGCAGTATTTT	CASSQAMLAGDTQYF
TRBV3-1/TRBV3-2	TRBJ2-1	.	.	TGTGCCAGCAGCCAAGATCTAGCCTTTAGGTGGAATGAGCAGTTCTTC	CASSQDLAFRWNEQFF
TRBV2	TRBJ1-1	.	.	TGTGCCAGCGGTCGAATCGCAGGGAACACTGAAGCTTTCTTT	CASGRIAGNTEAFF
TRBV28	TRBJ1-6	.	TRBD1	TGTGCCAGCAGCCCCCTAAGGGACAGGGGGACAATACCCAGGGTTTCTGCCCTCCACTTT	CASSPLRDRGTIPRVSALHF
TRBV2	TRBJ1-2	.	.	TGTGCCAGCAGTAGCACAGGGAACTATGGCTACACCTTC	CASSSTGNYGYTF
TRBV27	TRBJ1-4	.	TRBD1	TGTGCCAGCAGTCACCAGTCGGGACAGCATAATGAAAAACTGTTTTTT	CASSHQSGQHNEKLFF
TRBV19	TRBJ1-1	.	TRBD1	TGTGCCAGTAGTATCGGACAGGGGGTCACCGAAGCTTTCTTT	CASSIGQGVTEAFF
TRBV3-1/TRBV3-2	TRBJ2-7	.	TRBD2	TGTGCCAGCAGCCAAGCGCGGGGGGGCGACGAGCAGTACTTC	CASSQARGGDEQYF
TRBV9	TRBJ1-2	.	TRBD1	TGTGCCAGCAGCGTAGAAGCAACAGGGGTTAACTATGGCTACACCTTC	CASSVEATGVNYGYTF
TRBV3-1/TRBV3-2	TRBJ1-5	.	.	TGTGCCAGCAGCCAAGGCGCTACCGCGCGCCAGCCCCAGCATTTT	CASSQGATARQPQHF
TRBV20-1	TRBJ1-2	.	TRBD1	TGCAGTGCTAGTGAGGGACAGGGGGCCGACTATGGCTACACCTTC	CSASEGQGADYGYTF
TRBV5-1	TRBJ2-6	.	TRBD1	TGCGCCAGCAGCGTAACAGGGGTAGGGACCAACGTCCTGACTTTC	CASSVTGVGTNVLTF
TRBV12-3/TRBV12-4	TRBJ2-7	few	.	TGTGCCAGCAGCCGGAGCTCCTACGAGCAGTACTTC	CASSRSSYEQYF
TRBV7-9	TRBJ2-2	.	.	TGTGCCAGCAGCTTACAGGGGGGCATTCCCGGGGAGCTGTTTTTT	CASSLQGGIPGELFF
TRBV6-4	TRBJ1-1	.	TRBD1	TGTGCCAGCAGCCCAGGAGACAGGGCACCCTCCATAGCTTTCTTT	CASSPGDRAPSIAFF
TRBV6-5	TRBJ2-3	once	TRBD2	TGTGCCAGCAGCTTAGCGGGGGGGAACACAGATACGCAGTATTTT	CASSLAGGNTDTQYF
TRBV5-1	TRBJ1-3	once	.	TGCGCCAGCAGCTTTATTTCGCCGGGACTGACCTCTGGAAACACCATATATTTT	CASSFISPGLTSGNTIYF
TRBV5-1	TRBJ1-3	.	.	TGCGCCAGCAGCTTTGAAGGGAGCTCTGGAAACACCATATATTTT	CASSFEGSSGNTIYF
TRBV7-9	TRBJ2-3	few	TRBD2	TGTGCCAGCAGCTGGGGGACTAGCGGGGTATCGGCAGATACGCAGTATTTT	CASSWGTSGVSADTQYF
TRBV5-1	TRBJ1-3	few	.	TGCGCCAGCAGCTTGGGACAGCAGTCTGGAAACACCATATATTTT	CASSLGQQSGNTIYF
TRBV25-1	TRBJ1-6	.	TRBD1	TGTGCCAGCAGCGCCCGGGACAGCATTTCACCCCTCCACTTT	CASSARDSISPLHF
TRBV18	TRBJ1-1	.	.	TGTGCCAGCTCACCACGGGAGTCTACTGAAGCTTTCTTT	CASSPRESTEAFF
TRBV18	TRBJ1-1	.	.	TGTGCCAGCTCACTGACACAGAGCATTATGAACACTGAAGCTTTCTTT	CASSLTQSIMNTEAFF
TRBV7-2	TRBJ2-5	.	.	TGTGCCAGCAGCTTAATAGGGACAAGTCGTCAAGAGACCCAGTACTTC	CASSLIGTSRQETQYF
TRBV12-5	TRBJ2-1	.	TRBD1	TGTGCTAGTGGTGACAGGGGTAATGAGCAGTTCTTC	CASGDRGNEQFF
TRBV4-1	TRBJ1-2	.	.	TGCGCCAGCAGCCCACCTGACAGAGGAGGGTATGGCTACACCTTC	CASSPPDRGGYGYTF
TRBV7-9	TRBJ1-5	.	TRBD1	TGTGCCAGCAGCCGAACAGGGGACCACGGTCAGCCCCAGCATTTT	CASSRTGDHGQPQHF
TRBV7-2	TRBJ2-5	.	.	TGTGCCAGCAGCATCTCCGGGTCACAAGAGACCCAGTACTTC	CASSISGSQETQYF
TRBV7-3	TRBJ2-1	once	TRBD1	TGTGCCAGCAGCTTAAAACCCCGGGATTCCAGACAGGGCAATGAGCAGTTCTTC	CASSLKPRDSRQGNEQFF
TRBV7-6	TRBJ1-3	.	.	TGTGCCAGCAGCTTAGGGCAGGGCCGCGGAAACACCATATATTTT	CASSLGQGRGNTIYF
TRBV6-5	TRBJ2-7	.	.	TGTGCCAGCAGTTATTCCCTAGCATCCTACGAGCAGTACTTC	CASSYSLASYEQYF
TRBV5-1	TRBJ1-1	.	.	TGCGCCAGCACCCGGGAACAGAACACTGAAGCTTTCTTT	CASTREQNTEAFF
TRBV18	TRBJ1-2	.	TRBD1	TGTGCCAGCTCACCACGGACAGGGGATGGCTACACCTTC	CASSPRTGDGYTF